This TCR beta chain emerged from a study of cytomegalovirus exposure and HLA in healthy donors. Study-wide background: Caucasian-associated ancestry cluster membership applied to less than 85% of 300 to 450 genotyped donors.

The PCR had 60 Vbeta and 13 Jbeta primers. Method: immunoSEQ multiplex PCR; TCRdb's copy keeps in-frame clones and lacks some. The sample holds 100,000 to 140,000 clones, approximately 79% seen once. The germline V and J ends were trimmed by 6 bases and 5 bases, with 13 bases remaining between them. The germline CDR1 and CDR2 sequences are MNHEY and SVGAGI. The CDR3 is made up of 13 amino acids. This receptor was taken from a man between 18 and 29 years old in good health and CMV-seronegative. The genes are TRBV6-5 and TRBJ2-5, with D uncertain. The sample comprised PBMCs. The CDR3 DNA sequence: TGTGCCAGCAGCCCCCCTGCAGTCGAGACCCAGTACTTC. As protein: CASSPPAVETQYF.